This T cell receptor beta chain was observed in a study of blood T cells in healthy people across ages. This clonotype was seen once. Germline V gene data show CDR1 as MNHEY and CDR2 as SVGAGI. V shed 8 bases and J shed 8 bases, with 16 bases lying between them. This CDR3 region has 13 residues. The use of a sample-barcoded 5' primer and a J-beta primer mix characterized a second PCR of about 7 to 12 cycles. Per-sample output comprised a minimum of 2.5 million paired-end reads containing CDR3. MiXCR was run by TCRdb on the 5' RACE reads, yielding one entry per CDR3 protein. This table holds around 970,000 distinct CDR3 sequences, roughly 51% found once.

The chain links TRBV6-5 to TRBJ2-1; the D is unclear. The receptor comes from a woman in her sixties in good health. The sample taken for sequencing was blood. CDR3 sequence: CASRRSEVDEQFF. For the CDR3, the DNA is TGTGCCAGCCGTCGGAGTGAGGTTGATGAGCAGTTCTTC.